A single sample gave rise to the 18 T cell receptor beta chains below, sequenced in a study of early T cells in non-severe SARS-CoV-2 infection. TCRdb re-analysed the 5' RACE reads in MiXCR, keeping a single row per CDR3 protein. The sample lists some 80,000 distinct CDR3 sequences, approximately 5% occurring once. Sequencing was performed on whole blood, taken at baseline. The receptors here all came from an adult who was a healthcare worker with PCR-confirmed SARS-CoV-2 infection or an uninfected control (not recorded which).

V is TRBV9 and J is TRBJ2-2; the D gene is possibly TRBD2 (6 bases). Trimming left V 4 bases short and J 8 bases short, with 12 bases between. CDR1 SGDLS and CDR2 YYNGEE come from the germline V gene. The CDR3 sequence is 13 residues long. Here the CDR3 DNA reads TGTGCCAGCAGCCCTAGCGCGGGTGGGGAGCTGTTTTTT. Encoded protein: CASSPSAGGELFF.

This chain joins TRBV12-3 or TRBV12-4 and TRBJ1-1, with D maybe TRBD1 (6 bases). There are 12 residues in the CDR3. V lost 5 bases, J lost 8 bases, and 12 bases lay in between. CDR3 amino acids: CASSPRTAEAFF. In DNA form, the CDR3 reads TGTGCCAGCAGTCCCCGGACAGCCGAAGCTTTCTTT.

This clonotype was seen more than once but under ten times. The genes are TRBV9 and TRBJ1-1; tentative D call: TRBD1 (5 bases). V lost 3 bases and J lost 7, with 10 bases in between. Germline values: CDR1 SGDLS, CDR2 YYNGEE. The CDR3 is made up of 12 amino acids. CDR3 DNA: TGTGCCAGCAGCGCCCAGGGTTATGAAGCTTTCTTT. Translation gives CASSAQGYEAFF.

The table lists this clonotype with many counts. V and J are TRBV29-1 and TRBJ1-1, with D perhaps matching TRBD1 (6 bases). The germline V and J ends were trimmed by 7 bases and 1 base, with 16 bases remaining between them. Germline V gene data show CDR1 as SQVTM and CDR2 as ANQGSEA. The CDR3 covers 14 residues. As DNA, the CDR3 is TGCAGCGCCGCGGTTACAGGGACGAACACTGAAGCTTTCTTT. Its translation: CSAAVTGTNTEAFF.

This clonotype has just a few counts. The chain recombines TRBV18 with TRBJ2-1; 14 nucleotides line up with TRBD2. J was trimmed by 0 bases and V by 3 bases; bases with no gene match: 4. Germline lookup yields CDR1 KGHSH and CDR2 LQKENI. The CDR3 spans 18 residues. CDR3 residues: CASSPGLAGVPSYNEQFF. As DNA, the CDR3 is TGTGCCAGCTCACCGGGACTAGCGGGAGTTCCCTCCTACAATGAGCAGTTCTTC.

In this sample, this clonotype turned up a few times. The gene calls are TRBV7-9 and TRBJ2-7, with 7 bases matching TRBD2. The J segment lost 0 bases and the V segment lost 5 bases, leaving 7 bases of the junction unmatched. Germline assignment: CDR1 SEHNR and CDR2 FQNEAQ (reference sequence). There are 15 residues in the CDR3. In nucleotides, the CDR3 is TGTGCCAGCAGCCCCCGATCGGGGGGCTCCTACGAGCAGTACTTC. Its translation: CASSPRSGGSYEQYF. The whole variable domain, remainder taken from reference TRBV7-9 and TRBJ2-7, is DTGVSQNPRHKITKRGQNVTFRCDPISEHNRLYWYRQTLGQGPEFLTYFQNEAQLEKSRLLSDRFSAERPKGSFSTLEIQRTEQGDSAMYLCASSPRSGGSYEQYFGPGTRLTVT.

This clonotype was counted ten times or more. With a much larger clone just one base away, this may be a read error. V and J are TRBV7-9 and TRBJ1-1, with 10 bases lining up with TRBD1. CDR1 is SEHNR and CDR2 is FQNEAQ in the germline V gene (reference sequence). The CDR3 is 15 residues long. The chain's CDR3 is CASSSRDRGFSEVFF. CDR3 nucleotides: TGTGCCAGCAGCTCCCGGGACAGGGGTTTCAGTGAAGTTTTCTTT.

This sequence joins TRBV11-2 and TRBJ2-1; D is perhaps TRBD2 (6 bases). Germline V lookup: CDR1 SGHAT, CDR2 FQNNGV. Trimming left V 6 bases short and J 4 bases short, with 10 bases between. This CDR3 is 13 amino acids long. The CDR3 sequence is CASSGGAYNEQFF. The CDR3 bases are TGTGCCAGCAGTGGCGGGGCTTACAATGAGCAGTTCTTC.

V usage is TRBV10-3 and J usage is TRBJ2-2; D not resolved. The germline gives CDR1 ENHRY, CDR2 SYGVKD. The CDR3 has 15 amino acids. V was clipped by 6 bases and J by 1 base, with 12 bases between them. The CDR3 protein is CAIRPDRGNTGELFF. The CDR3 DNA reads TGTGCCATCAGGCCCGACCGAGGGAACACCGGGGAGCTGTTTTTT.

This clonotype was seen ten or more times. This rearrangement joins TRBV20-1 to TRBJ2-1; tentative D call: TRBD2 (5 bases). The CDR3 totals 16 residues. V lost 6 bases, J lost 0 bases, and 18 bases lay in between. Germline CDR1 is DFQATT and CDR2 is SNEGSKA (reference sequence). Here the CDR3 reads CSAFHPADLSYNEQFF. Written as DNA, the CDR3 is TGCAGTGCCTTTCACCCAGCGGACCTCTCCTACAATGAGCAGTTCTTC.

This clonotype was seen ten or more times. The chain carries TRBV6-6 and TRBJ2-3; TRBD1 might be the D (6 bases). V lost 2 bases, J lost 0 bases, and 12 bases lay in between. The CDR3 totals 16 residues. CDR1 and CDR2 (germline): MNHNY, SVGAGI (reference sequence). The CDR3 sequence: CASSYTDSPSTDTQYF. The CDR3 nucleotides are TGTGCCAGCAGTTACACGGACAGTCCTAGCACAGATACGCAGTATTTT.

This clonotype has a count of ten or more. This chain links TRBV9 with TRBJ1-2; 7 nucleotides match TRBD1. CDR3 length: 17 residues. With 0 bases clipped from V and 5 bases from J, the junction kept 13 bases outside the gene matches. Germline V gene lookup returns CDR1 SGDLS and CDR2 YYNGEE. CDR3 residues: CASSVVVEGDRGYGYTF. The CDR3 DNA sequence: TGTGCCAGCAGCGTAGTTGTAGAGGGGGACAGAGGGTATGGCTACACCTTC.

This clonotype was picked up many times. The chain recombines TRBV9 with TRBJ2-1; D call uncertain. V was cut by 3 bases and J by 5 bases, with 3 bases left in between. Looked up from germline, CDR1 is SGDLS and CDR2 is YYNGEE. This CDR3 contains 11 residues. The CDR3 DNA follows: TGTGCCAGCAGCGAAAACAATGAGCAGTTCTTC. It is translated as CASSENNEQFF.

This clonotype was recorded at least ten times. CDR3 loop: CSARDLGVGSYNEQFF. In DNA, the CDR3 is TGCAGTGCTAGAGATCTGGGAGTGGGCTCCTACAATGAGCAGTTCTTC. The rearrangement links TRBV20-1 to TRBJ2-1; D perhaps matches TRBD2 (5 bases). Per germline, CDR1 DFQATT and CDR2 SNEGSKA (reference sequence). This CDR3 has 16 amino acids. Trimming took off 0 bases at V and 0 bases at J, with 12 bases between the two ends.

As concerns this clonotype: No conserved phenylalanine or tryptophan ends this CDR3, so it is likely a read error. V usage is TRBV20-1 and J usage is TRBJ2-7; 9 bases are shared with TRBD2. Germline trimming cut 4 bases from V and 4 bases from J; bases unmatched to any gene: 5. The CDR3 spans 13 residues. Germline-derived CDR1 and CDR2 are DFQATT and SNEGSKA (reference sequence). Here the CDR3 reads CSAKAGGRYEQYS. For the CDR3, the DNA is TGCAGTGCTAAAGCGGGAGGCCGTTACGAGCAGTACTCC.

This clonotype was seen a handful of times. CDR3 in amino acids: CAAGTSGVRFYEQYF. Written as DNA, the CDR3 is TGTGCCGCAGGGACTAGCGGAGTCAGGTTCTACGAGCAGTACTTC. The chain is built from TRBV6-2 or TRBV6-3 and TRBJ2-7; TRBD2 matches at 11 bases. This CDR3 contains 15 residues. V lost 11 bases, J lost 3 bases, and 12 bases stayed unmatched. CDR1 is MNHEY, CDR2 SVGEGT, per germline.

Many counts were recorded for this clonotype. The V call is TRBV20-1, the J call TRBJ2-3; D is perhaps TRBD2 (6 bases). The CDR3 loop spans 15 amino acids. The V gene lost 3 bases and the J gene lost 2 bases, with 15 bases spanning the gap. CDR1 is DFQATT, CDR2 SNEGSKA, per germline (reference sequence). In DNA form, the CDR3 reads TGCAGTGCTAGGGGGGGAGGACTCTTCACAGATACGCAGTATTTT. This codes for CSARGGGLFTDTQYF.

The chain combines TRBV6-5 with TRBJ2-7, with TRBD1 matching over 7 bases. Losses at the gene ends were 2 bases for V and 4 bases for J; bases not matched to a gene: 5. Germline CDR1 is MNHEY and CDR2 is SVGAGI. CDR3 length: 14 residues. The CDR3 region is CASSYQKTGYEQYF. The CDR3 bases are TGTGCCAGCAGTTACCAAAAGACAGGGTACGAGCAGTACTTC.